The rows below give T cell receptor beta chains drawn from one sample of a study of post-analysis software for immune sequencing data. TCRdb itself ran the PCR reads through MiXCR, one entry per CDR3 protein. This table holds 450,000 to 650,000 distinct CDR3 sequences, roughly 45% found once. Sequencing input: blood. Receptors were obtained from a girl aged 10-17 years with multiple sclerosis. CDR3s include the opening cysteine and the closing phenylalanine or tryptophan. Each record gives: clone size, V gene, D gene, J gene, CDR3 protein, CDR3 DNA. D genes are given only for firm matches. Only part of the rows carry a size: once, few, many, or a class if the clone is expanded.

clone size: few; V gene: TRBV12-3/TRBV12-4; D gene: -; J gene: TRBJ2-5; CDR3 protein: CASTEGRGFQETQYF; CDR3 DNA: TGTGCCAGCACCGAGGGCAGGGGCTTCCAAGAGACCCAGTACTTC
clone size: -; V gene: TRBV6-6; D gene: -; J gene: TRBJ2-3; CDR3 protein: CASSLDHGPTDTQYF; CDR3 DNA: TGTGCCAGCAGTCTCGATCATGGCCCCACAGATACGCAGTATTTT
clone size: few; V gene: TRBV27; D gene: TRBD2; J gene: TRBJ2-1; CDR3 protein: CASSLSPPREGLDHNEQFF; CDR3 DNA: TGTGCCAGCAGTTTATCCCCTCCGAGGGAGGGCCTTGATCACAATGAGCAGTTCTTC
clone size: -; V gene: TRBV5-5; D gene: -; J gene: TRBJ2-1; CDR3 protein: CASSPLDYNEQFF; CDR3 DNA: TGTGCCAGCAGCCCTCTTGACTACAATGAGCAGTTCTTC
clone size: few; V gene: TRBV5-1; D gene: -; J gene: TRBJ2-7; CDR3 protein: CASSINTGGDYEQYF; CDR3 DNA: TGCGCCAGCAGCATCAACACAGGGGGGGACTACGAGCAGTACTTC
clone size: few; V gene: TRBV7-2; D gene: -; J gene: TRBJ2-3; CDR3 protein: CASSPRDDRTDTQYF; CDR3 DNA: TGTGCCAGCAGCCCCCGGGACGACCGCACAGATACGCAGTATTTT
clone size: -; V gene: TRBV24-1; D gene: TRBD2; J gene: TRBJ2-1; CDR3 protein: CATSVAGGSDEQFF; CDR3 DNA: TGTGCCACCAGTGTAGCGGGGGGAAGCGATGAGCAGTTCTTC
clone size: once; V gene: TRBV6-6; D gene: -; J gene: TRBJ1-2; CDR3 protein: CASSYSRTARGCGYTF; CDR3 DNA: TGTGCCAGCAGTTACTCGAGAACCGCTCGGGGCTGTGGCTACACCTTC
clone size: -; V gene: TRBV12-3/TRBV12-4; D gene: -; J gene: TRBJ1-1; CDR3 protein: CASSFYRDMNTEAFF; CDR3 DNA: TGTGCCAGCAGTTTCTACAGGGATATGAACACTGAAGCTTTCTTT
clone size: -; V gene: TRBV7-6; D gene: -; J gene: TRBJ2-7; CDR3 protein: CASSYQGNSYEQYF; CDR3 DNA: TGTGCCAGCAGCTACCAGGGTAACTCCTACGAGCAGTACTTC
clone size: few; V gene: TRBV12-3/TRBV12-4; D gene: -; J gene: TRBJ2-3; CDR3 protein: CASKPAALSTDTQYF; CDR3 DNA: TGTGCCAGCAAACCCGCCGCCCTAAGCACAGATACGCAGTATTTT
clone size: few; V gene: TRBV12-3/TRBV12-4; D gene: TRBD1; J gene: TRBJ1-2; CDR3 protein: CASSPGQIYTF; CDR3 DNA: TGTGCCAGCAGCCCGGGACAGATCTACACCTTC
clone size: few; V gene: TRBV6-5; D gene: -; J gene: TRBJ2-1; CDR3 protein: CASRLGPTSSYNEQFF; CDR3 DNA: TGTGCCAGCAGACTAGGACCGACGAGCTCCTACAATGAGCAGTTCTTC
clone size: few; V gene: TRBV10-3; D gene: TRBD2; J gene: TRBJ2-3; CDR3 protein: CATQEASGRANTDTQYF; CDR3 DNA: TGTGCCACCCAGGAAGCTAGCGGTAGGGCCAACACAGATACGCAGTATTTT
clone size: -; V gene: TRBV12-3/TRBV12-4; D gene: -; J gene: TRBJ2-3; CDR3 protein: CASTNRTDTQYF; CDR3 DNA: TGTGCCAGCACCAATCGCACAGATACGCAGTATTTT
clone size: few; V gene: TRBV5-1; D gene: TRBD1; J gene: TRBJ2-7; CDR3 protein: CASSSWTGVMDEQYF; CDR3 DNA: TGCGCCAGCAGCTCGTGGACAGGGGTCATGGACGAGCAGTACTTC
clone size: -; V gene: TRBV4-1; D gene: -; J gene: TRBJ2-7; CDR3 protein: CASSLAAPGYEQYF; CDR3 DNA: TGCGCCAGCAGCCTCGCGGCCCCGGGCTACGAGCAGTACTTC
clone size: -; V gene: TRBV6-2/TRBV6-3; D gene: -; J gene: TRBJ1-2; CDR3 protein: CASRGTFYGYTF; CDR3 DNA: TGTGCCAGCAGGGGTACTTTCTATGGCTACACCTTC
clone size: many; V gene: TRBV12-3/TRBV12-4; D gene: -; J gene: TRBJ2-1; CDR3 protein: CASSHNEQFF; CDR3 DNA: TGTGCCAGCTCGCACAATGAGCAGTTCTTC
clone size: -; V gene: TRBV13; D gene: TRBD1; J gene: TRBJ1-2; CDR3 protein: CASSFYRGHSYTF; CDR3 DNA: TGTGCCAGCAGCTTTTACAGGGGGCATAGCTACACCTTC
clone size: few; V gene: TRBV20-1; D gene: TRBD1; J gene: TRBJ1-2; CDR3 protein: CSANLGDRFNGYTF; CDR3 DNA: TGCAGTGCAAATCTCGGGGACAGGTTCAATGGCTACACCTTC
clone size: -; V gene: TRBV7-8; D gene: -; J gene: TRBJ1-4; CDR3 protein: CASSLTPTGGVGKLFF; CDR3 DNA: TGTGCCAGCAGCTTAACCCCAACCGGGGGGGTCGGAAAACTGTTTTTT
clone size: once; V gene: TRBV5-1; D gene: -; J gene: TRBJ2-4; CDR3 protein: CASSPVEQYF; CDR3 DNA: TGCGCCAGCAGCCCAGTGGAGCAGTACTTC
clone size: many; V gene: TRBV5-1; D gene: -; J gene: TRBJ1-6; CDR3 protein: CASSLEDGLDSPLHF; CDR3 DNA: TGCGCCAGCAGCTTGGAAGACGGCCTGGATTCACCCCTCCACTTT
clone size: -; V gene: TRBV12-3/TRBV12-4; D gene: TRBD2; J gene: TRBJ2-1; CDR3 protein: CASSSSGRAGSCNEQFF; CDR3 DNA: TGTGCCAGCAGTTCTAGCGGGAGGGCCGGGTCCTGCAATGAGCAGTTCTTC
clone size: -; V gene: TRBV27; D gene: -; J gene: TRBJ1-5; CDR3 protein: CASSSVGLGQPQHF; CDR3 DNA: TGTGCCAGCAGTTCTGTAGGGCTCGGGCAGCCCCAGCATTTT
clone size: -; V gene: TRBV20-1; D gene: -; J gene: TRBJ1-5; CDR3 protein: CSARGDNYRIQPQHF; CDR3 DNA: TGCAGTGCTAGAGGCGACAACTACAGGATCCAGCCCCAGCATTTT
clone size: -; V gene: TRBV6-5; D gene: -; J gene: TRBJ1-3; CDR3 protein: CASRPGHNSGNTIYF; CDR3 DNA: TGTGCCAGCAGACCCGGACACAACTCTGGAAACACCATATATTTT
clone size: -; V gene: TRBV24-1; D gene: -; J gene: TRBJ2-5; CDR3 protein: CATRWGTSETQYF; CDR3 DNA: TGTGCCACCCGCTGGGGCACATCAGAGACCCAGTACTTC
clone size: many; V gene: TRBV5-1; D gene: -; J gene: TRBJ2-3; CDR3 protein: CASSLGQVADTQYF; CDR3 DNA: TGCGCCAGCAGCTTGGGACAGGTGGCAGATACGCAGTATTTT
clone size: few; V gene: TRBV24-1; D gene: -; J gene: TRBJ1-5; CDR3 protein: CATSDSSSQPQHF; CDR3 DNA: TGTGCCACCAGTGATTCCTCGAGTCAGCCCCAGCATTTT
clone size: many; V gene: TRBV5-5; D gene: TRBD2; J gene: TRBJ2-3; CDR3 protein: CASSLQREVTDTQYF; CDR3 DNA: TGTGCCAGCAGCTTGCAGCGGGAGGTCACAGATACGCAGTATTTT
clone size: few; V gene: TRBV7-9; D gene: TRBD2; J gene: TRBJ2-1; CDR3 protein: CASSPSGSWRNEQFF; CDR3 DNA: TGTGCCAGCAGCCCTAGCGGGTCATGGCGGAATGAGCAGTTCTTC
clone size: -; V gene: TRBV2; D gene: -; J gene: TRBJ1-2; CDR3 protein: CASSGKGTVANYGYTF; CDR3 DNA: TGTGCCAGCAGTGGAAAAGGGACGGTAGCTAACTATGGCTACACCTTC
clone size: few; V gene: TRBV5-1; D gene: -; J gene: TRBJ2-5; CDR3 protein: CASSLDWAGAYF; CDR3 DNA: TGCGCCAGCAGCTTGGATTGGGCAGGGGCGTACTTC
clone size: many; V gene: TRBV10-3; D gene: TRBD2; J gene: TRBJ2-3; CDR3 protein: CAISESQLAGSADTQYF; CDR3 DNA: TGTGCCATCAGTGAGTCCCAACTAGCGGGAAGCGCAGATACGCAGTATTTT
clone size: -; V gene: TRBV10-3; D gene: -; J gene: TRBJ2-7; CDR3 protein: CAISESVSEQYF; CDR3 DNA: TGTGCCATCAGTGAGTCAGTGTCTGAGCAGTACTTC
clone size: -; V gene: TRBV7-2; D gene: -; J gene: TRBJ2-3; CDR3 protein: CASSFFPWTKTDTQYF; CDR3 DNA: TGTGCCAGCAGCTTTTTTCCATGGACTAAGACAGATACGCAGTATTTT
clone size: few; V gene: TRBV5-1; D gene: -; J gene: TRBJ2-6; CDR3 protein: CASSPAISGANVLTF; CDR3 DNA: TGCGCCAGCAGCCCTGCAATCTCTGGGGCCAACGTCCTGACTTTC
clone size: -; V gene: TRBV20-1; D gene: -; J gene: TRBJ1-1; CDR3 protein: CSAREPESEAFF; CDR3 DNA: TGCAGTGCTAGAGAACCCGAGTCTGAAGCTTTCTTT
clone size: few; V gene: TRBV12-3/TRBV12-4; D gene: -; J gene: TRBJ2-4; CDR3 protein: CASSLEGTLAKNIQYF; CDR3 DNA: TGTGCCAGCAGTTTAGAGGGAACTCTAGCCAAAAACATTCAGTACTTC
clone size: -; V gene: TRBV6-1; D gene: -; J gene: TRBJ1-1; CDR3 protein: CASSEGPDTEAFF; CDR3 DNA: TGTGCCAGCAGCGAAGGGCCGGACACTGAAGCTTTCTTT
clone size: many; V gene: TRBV3-1; D gene: TRBD1; J gene: TRBJ1-2; CDR3 protein: CASSLQGETGGYTF; CDR3 DNA: TGTGCCAGCAGCCTTCAGGGGGAAACAGGGGGCTACACCTTC
clone size: once; V gene: TRBV10-3; D gene: -; J gene: TRBJ2-7; CDR3 protein: CTISESTDSYEQYF; CDR3 DNA: TGTACCATCAGTGAGTCGACAGATTCCTACGAGCAGTACTTC
clone size: once; V gene: TRBV4-1; D gene: -; J gene: TRBJ2-3; CDR3 protein: CASSQYRTSSTDTQYF; CDR3 DNA: TGCGCCAGCAGCCAATACCGGACCTCTAGCACAGATACGCAGTATTTT
clone size: -; V gene: TRBV9; D gene: -; J gene: TRBJ2-3; CDR3 protein: CASSARAGTGTDTQYF; CDR3 DNA: TGTGCCAGCAGCGCCCGTGCGGGAACGGGCACAGATACGCAGTATTTT
clone size: -; V gene: TRBV7-9; D gene: -; J gene: TRBJ1-1; CDR3 protein: CASTPNLANTEAFF; CDR3 DNA: TGTGCCAGCACCCCCAATCTAGCCAACACTGAAGCTTTCTTT
clone size: few; V gene: TRBV4-1; D gene: TRBD2; J gene: TRBJ2-7; CDR3 protein: CASSRPGLAVNEQYF; CDR3 DNA: TGCGCCAGCAGCCGACCGGGACTAGCTGTCAACGAGCAGTACTTC
clone size: few; V gene: TRBV3-1; D gene: -; J gene: TRBJ1-1; CDR3 protein: CASSQDAGPGWNTEAFF; CDR3 DNA: TGTGCCAGCAGCCAAGATGCTGGACCCGGGTGGAACACTGAAGCTTTCTTT
clone size: -; V gene: TRBV5-1; D gene: TRBD2; J gene: TRBJ2-7; CDR3 protein: CASSLAGLADYEQYF; CDR3 DNA: TGCGCCAGCAGCTTGGCCGGTCTAGCGGACTACGAGCAGTACTTC
clone size: -; V gene: TRBV7-2; D gene: TRBD2; J gene: TRBJ2-7; CDR3 protein: CASSLASGYSSYEQYF; CDR3 DNA: TGTGCCAGCAGCTTGGCTAGCGGTTATAGCTCCTACGAGCAGTACTTC
clone size: -; V gene: TRBV10-3; D gene: -; J gene: TRBJ2-7; CDR3 protein: CAISNPQGGDGPYEQYF; CDR3 DNA: TGTGCCATCAGTAACCCCCAAGGGGGGGATGGCCCCTACGAGCAGTACTTC
clone size: few; V gene: TRBV12-3/TRBV12-4; D gene: -; J gene: TRBJ2-7; CDR3 protein: CASSLGGLASYEQYF; CDR3 DNA: TGTGCCAGCAGTTTGGGGGGACTCGCAAGCTACGAGCAGTACTTC
clone size: few; V gene: TRBV29-1; D gene: -; J gene: TRBJ1-2; CDR3 protein: CSVDKEPPNYGYTF; CDR3 DNA: TGCAGCGTTGACAAGGAGCCTCCTAACTATGGCTACACCTTC
clone size: -; V gene: TRBV6-1; D gene: TRBD1; J gene: TRBJ1-1; CDR3 protein: CASSLSQGALTEAFF; CDR3 DNA: TGTGCCAGCAGCCTCTCGCAGGGGGCGTTGACTGAAGCTTTCTTT
clone size: -; V gene: TRBV12-3/TRBV12-4; D gene: TRBD1; J gene: TRBJ2-3; CDR3 protein: CASSFSGTGRDTQYF; CDR3 DNA: TGTGCCAGCAGTTTTTCGGGGACAGGAAGAGATACGCAGTATTTT
clone size: -; V gene: TRBV20-1; D gene: TRBD1; J gene: TRBJ1-4; CDR3 protein: CSATRQGPEKLFF; CDR3 DNA: TGCAGTGCTACGCGACAGGGGCCTGAAAAACTGTTTTTT
clone size: few; V gene: TRBV3-1; D gene: -; J gene: TRBJ2-1; CDR3 protein: CASSQIHGAAYNEQFF; CDR3 DNA: TGTGCCAGCAGCCAAATTCACGGGGCGGCTTACAATGAGCAGTTCTTC
clone size: -; V gene: TRBV7-6; D gene: -; J gene: TRBJ2-1; CDR3 protein: CASSVDALFRNEQFF; CDR3 DNA: TGTGCCAGCAGCGTGGACGCCCTATTCAGGAATGAGCAGTTCTTC
clone size: few; V gene: TRBV3-1; D gene: -; J gene: TRBJ2-7; CDR3 protein: CASSQYIGTTDSYEQYF; CDR3 DNA: TGTGCCAGCAGCCAATACATAGGGACAACAGATAGCTACGAGCAGTACTTC